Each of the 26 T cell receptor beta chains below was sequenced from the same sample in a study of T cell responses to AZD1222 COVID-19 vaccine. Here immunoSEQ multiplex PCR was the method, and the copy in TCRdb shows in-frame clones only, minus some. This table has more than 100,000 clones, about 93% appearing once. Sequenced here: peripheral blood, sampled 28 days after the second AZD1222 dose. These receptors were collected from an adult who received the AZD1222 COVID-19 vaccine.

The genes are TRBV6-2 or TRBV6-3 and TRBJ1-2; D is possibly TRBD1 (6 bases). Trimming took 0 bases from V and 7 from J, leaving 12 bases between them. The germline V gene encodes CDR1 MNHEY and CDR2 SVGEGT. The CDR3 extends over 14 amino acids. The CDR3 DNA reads TGTGCCAGCAGTTACTCGACCGGGGGCAGTGGCTACACCTTC. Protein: CASSYSTGGSGYTF.

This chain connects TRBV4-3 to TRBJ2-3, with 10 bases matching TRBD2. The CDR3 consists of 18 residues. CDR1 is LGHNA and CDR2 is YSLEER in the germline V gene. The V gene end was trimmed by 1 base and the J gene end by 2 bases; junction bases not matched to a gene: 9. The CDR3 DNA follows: TGCGCCAGCAGCCAAGGAGCGGGGGGGGACACCTTCACAGATACGCAGTATTTT. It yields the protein CASSQGAGGDTFTDTQYF.

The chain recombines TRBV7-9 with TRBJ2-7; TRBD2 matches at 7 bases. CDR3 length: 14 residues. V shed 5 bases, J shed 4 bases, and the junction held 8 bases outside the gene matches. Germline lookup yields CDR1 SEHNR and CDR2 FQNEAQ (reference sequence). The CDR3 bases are TGTGCCAGCAGCAAATCCGGGACTACGTACGAGCAGTACTTC. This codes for CASSKSGTTYEQYF.

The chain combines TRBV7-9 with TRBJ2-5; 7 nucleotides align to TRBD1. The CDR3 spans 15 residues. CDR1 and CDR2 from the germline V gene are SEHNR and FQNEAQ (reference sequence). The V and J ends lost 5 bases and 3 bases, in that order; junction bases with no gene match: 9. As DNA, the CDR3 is TGTGCCAGCAGCCCCCCCGACAGGGAAGAAGAGACCCAGTACTTC. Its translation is CASSPPDREEETQYF.

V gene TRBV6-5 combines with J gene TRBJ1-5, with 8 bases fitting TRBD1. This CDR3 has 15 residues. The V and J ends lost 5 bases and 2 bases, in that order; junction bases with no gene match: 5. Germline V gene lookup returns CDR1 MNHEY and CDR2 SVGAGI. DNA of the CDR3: TGTGCCAGCAGTACCGGACAGGGAGGCAATCAGCCCCAGCATTTT. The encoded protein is CASSTGQGGNQPQHF.

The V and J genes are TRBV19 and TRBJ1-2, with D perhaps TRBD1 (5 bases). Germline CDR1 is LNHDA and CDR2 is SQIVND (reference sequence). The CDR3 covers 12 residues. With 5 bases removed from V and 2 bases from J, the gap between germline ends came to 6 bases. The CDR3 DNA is TGTGCCAGTAGTCGGGGGAACTATGGCTACACCTTC. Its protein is CASSRGNYGYTF.

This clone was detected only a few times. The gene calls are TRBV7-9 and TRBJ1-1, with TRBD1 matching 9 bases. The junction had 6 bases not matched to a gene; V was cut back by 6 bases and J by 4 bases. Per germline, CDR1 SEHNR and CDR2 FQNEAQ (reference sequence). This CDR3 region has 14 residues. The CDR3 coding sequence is TGTGCCAGCAGTACCTCGGACAGGGGCACTGAAGCTTTCTTT. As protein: CASSTSDRGTEAFF. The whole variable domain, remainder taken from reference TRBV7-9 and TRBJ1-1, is DTGVSQNPRHKITKRGQNVTFRCDPISEHNRLYWYRQTLGQGPEFLTYFQNEAQLEKSRLLSDRFSAERPKGSFSTLEIQRTEQGDSAMYLCASSTSDRGTEAFFGQGTRLTVV.

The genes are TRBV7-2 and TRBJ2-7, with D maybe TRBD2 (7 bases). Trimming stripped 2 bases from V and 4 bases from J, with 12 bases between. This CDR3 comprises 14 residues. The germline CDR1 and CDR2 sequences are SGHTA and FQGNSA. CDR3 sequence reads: CASSLIEGGYEQYF. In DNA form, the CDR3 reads TGTGCCAGCAGCTTAATCGAGGGGGGGTACGAGCAGTACTTC.

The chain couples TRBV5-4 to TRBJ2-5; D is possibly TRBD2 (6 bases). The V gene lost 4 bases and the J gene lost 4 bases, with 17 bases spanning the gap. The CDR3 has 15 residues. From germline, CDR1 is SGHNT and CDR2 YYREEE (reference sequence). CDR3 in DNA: TGTGCCAGCAGCAAACCGGGTCCGGAGGGAGAGACCCAGTACTTC. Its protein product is CASSKPGPEGETQYF.

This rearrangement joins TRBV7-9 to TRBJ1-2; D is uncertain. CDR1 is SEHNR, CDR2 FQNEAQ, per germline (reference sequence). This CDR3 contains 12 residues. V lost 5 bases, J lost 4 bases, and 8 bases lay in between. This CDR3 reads CASSREPYGYTF. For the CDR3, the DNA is TGTGCCAGCAGCCGTGAGCCCTATGGCTACACCTTC.

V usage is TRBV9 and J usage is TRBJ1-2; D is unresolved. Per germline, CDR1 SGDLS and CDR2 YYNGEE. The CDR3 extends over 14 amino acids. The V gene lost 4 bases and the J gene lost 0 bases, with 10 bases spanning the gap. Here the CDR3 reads CASSPARANYGYTF. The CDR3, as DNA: TGTGCCAGCAGCCCTGCCAGAGCTAACTATGGCTACACCTTC.

CDR3 amino acids: CASCRGMNTEAFF. As DNA, the CDR3 is TGTGCCAGCTGCAGGGGAATGAACACTGAAGCTTTCTTT. The chain combines TRBV12-3 or TRBV12-4 with TRBJ1-1; D is perhaps TRBD1 (6 bases). With 8 bases removed from V and 0 bases from J, the gap between germline ends came to 10 bases. This CDR3 region has 13 residues.

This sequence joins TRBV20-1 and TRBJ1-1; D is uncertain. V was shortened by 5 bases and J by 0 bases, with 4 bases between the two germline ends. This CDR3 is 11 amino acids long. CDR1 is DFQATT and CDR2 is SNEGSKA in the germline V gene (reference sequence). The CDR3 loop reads CSAHLNTEAFF. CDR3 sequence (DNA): TGCAGTGCTCACCTGAACACTGAAGCTTTCTTT.

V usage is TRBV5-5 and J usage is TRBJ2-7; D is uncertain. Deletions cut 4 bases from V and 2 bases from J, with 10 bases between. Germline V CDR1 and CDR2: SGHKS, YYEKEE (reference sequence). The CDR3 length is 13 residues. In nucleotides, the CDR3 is TGTGCCAGCAGCCCTCACAGCCCCTACGAGCAGTACTTC. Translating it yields CASSPHSPYEQYF. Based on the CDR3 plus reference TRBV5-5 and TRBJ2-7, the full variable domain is DAGVTQSPTHLIKTRGQQVTLRCSPISGHKSVSWYQQVLGQGPQFIFQYYEKEERGRGNFPDRFSARQFPNYSSELNVNALLLGDSALYLCASSPHSPYEQYFGPGTRLTVT.

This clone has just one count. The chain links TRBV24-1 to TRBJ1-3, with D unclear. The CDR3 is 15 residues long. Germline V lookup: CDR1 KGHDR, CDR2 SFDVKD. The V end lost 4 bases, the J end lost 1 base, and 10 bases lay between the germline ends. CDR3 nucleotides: TGTGCCACCAGTGAGGCTGTGAAGTCTGGAAACACCATATATTTT. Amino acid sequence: CATSEAVKSGNTIYF.

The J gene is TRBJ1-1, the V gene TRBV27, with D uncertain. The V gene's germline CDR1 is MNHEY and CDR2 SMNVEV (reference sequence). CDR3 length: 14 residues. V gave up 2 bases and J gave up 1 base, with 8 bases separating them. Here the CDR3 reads CASSLITGNTEAFF. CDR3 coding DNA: TGTGCCAGCAGTTTAATAACGGGGAACACTGAAGCTTTCTTT.

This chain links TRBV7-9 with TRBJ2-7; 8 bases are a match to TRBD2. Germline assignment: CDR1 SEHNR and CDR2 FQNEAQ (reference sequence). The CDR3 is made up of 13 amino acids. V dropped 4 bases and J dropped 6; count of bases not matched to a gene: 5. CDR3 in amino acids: CASSSRTSREQYF. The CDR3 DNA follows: TGTGCCAGCAGCTCCCGGACTAGCCGCGAGCAGTACTTC. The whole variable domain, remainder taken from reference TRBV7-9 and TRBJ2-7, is DTGVSQNPRHKITKRGQNVTFRCDPISEHNRLYWYRQTLGQGPEFLTYFQNEAQLEKSRLLSDRFSAERPKGSFSTLEIQRTEQGDSAMYLCASSSRTSREQYFGPGTRLTVT.

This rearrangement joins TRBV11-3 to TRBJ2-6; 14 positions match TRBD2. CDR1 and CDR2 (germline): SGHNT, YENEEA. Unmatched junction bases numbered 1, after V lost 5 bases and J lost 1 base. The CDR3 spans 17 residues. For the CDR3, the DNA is TGTGCCAGCAGCGGGACTAGCGGGGGATCTGGGGCCAACGTCCTGACTTTC. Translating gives CASSGTSGGSGANVLTF.

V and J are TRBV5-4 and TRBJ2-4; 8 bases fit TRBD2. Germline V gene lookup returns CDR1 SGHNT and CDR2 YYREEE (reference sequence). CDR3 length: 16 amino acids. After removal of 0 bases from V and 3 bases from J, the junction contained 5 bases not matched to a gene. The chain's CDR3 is CASSLEGGGHKNIQYF. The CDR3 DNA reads TGTGCCAGCAGCTTGGAGGGCGGGGGGCACAAAAACATTCAGTACTTC.

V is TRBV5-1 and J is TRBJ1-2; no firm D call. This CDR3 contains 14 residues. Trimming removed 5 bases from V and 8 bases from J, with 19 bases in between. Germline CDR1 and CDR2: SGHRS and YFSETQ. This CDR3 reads CASRTVPGVGGYTF. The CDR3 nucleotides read TGCGCCAGCAGAACCGTCCCTGGGGTAGGGGGCTACACCTTC.

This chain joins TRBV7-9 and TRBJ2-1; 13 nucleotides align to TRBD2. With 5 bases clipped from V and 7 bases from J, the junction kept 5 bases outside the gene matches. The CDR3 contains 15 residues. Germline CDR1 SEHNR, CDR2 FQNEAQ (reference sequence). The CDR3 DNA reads TGTGCCAGCAGCCCGGGACTAGCGGGGATAAATGAGCAGTTCTTC. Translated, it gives CASSPGLAGINEQFF.

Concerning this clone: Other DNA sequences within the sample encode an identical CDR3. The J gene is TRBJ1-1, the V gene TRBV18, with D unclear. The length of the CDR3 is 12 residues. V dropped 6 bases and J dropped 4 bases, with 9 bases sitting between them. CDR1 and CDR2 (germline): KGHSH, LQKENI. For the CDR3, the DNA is TGTGCCAGCTCCGTGGCTGGCACTGAAGCTTTCTTT. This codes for CASSVAGTEAFF. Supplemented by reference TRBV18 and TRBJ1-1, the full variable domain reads NAGVMQNPRHLVRRRGQEARLRCSPMKGHSHVYWYRQLPEEGLKFMVYLQKENIIDESGMPKERFSAEFPKEGPSILRIQQVVRGDSAAYFCASSVAGTEAFFGQGTRLTVV.

CDR3 protein: CAGGFEGTGELFF. The CDR3 DNA follows: TGTGCCGGAGGATTCGAGGGCACCGGGGAGCTGTTTTTT. J is TRBJ2-2 and V is TRBV19; perhaps TRBD2 as D (5 bases). Per germline, CDR1 LNHDA and CDR2 SQIVND (reference sequence). Trimming left V 11 bases short and J 4 bases short, with 14 bases between. The CDR3 spans 13 residues.

The chain's CDR3 is CAWDRKGAGATEAFF. DNA for the CDR3: TGTGCCTGGGATCGTAAGGGGGCCGGGGCCACTGAAGCTTTCTTT. The chain carries TRBV30 and TRBJ1-1; 7 nucleotides align to TRBD1. The CDR3 extends over 15 amino acids. Germline CDR1 is GTSNPN and CDR2 is SVGIG (reference sequence). V shed 5 bases and J 4 bases; nucleotides not matched to a gene: 13.

CDR3 residues: CASSLAGSGFGNTIYF. Here the CDR3 DNA reads TGTGCCAGCAGCTTAGCAGGCTCAGGGTTTGGAAACACCATATATTTT. The chain joins TRBV7-2 to TRBJ1-3; perhaps TRBD1 as D (5 bases). The V end was cut by 0 bases, the J end by 3 bases, with 12 bases between. Per the germline V gene, CDR1 is SGHTA and CDR2 is FQGNSA. This CDR3 has 16 residues.

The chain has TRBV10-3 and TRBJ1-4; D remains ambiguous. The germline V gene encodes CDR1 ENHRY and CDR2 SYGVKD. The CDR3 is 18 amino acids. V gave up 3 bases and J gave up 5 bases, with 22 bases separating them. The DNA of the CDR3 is TGTGCCATCAGTGAATATGACACCCACACCAACCCCAATGAAAAACTGTTTTTT. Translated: CAISEYDTHTNPNEKLFF.